This paragraph covers one T cell receptor (beta chain) sequence. CDR1 is MDHEN and CDR2 is SYDVKM in the germline V gene. This CDR3 spans 14 amino acids. V lost 6 bases and J 5 bases, leaving 14 bases between the germline ends. How the authors handled the data: Amplified reference gene primers provided the basis for estimating nucleated cell counts. The protocol was immunoSEQ multiplex PCR, while the TCRdb copy is restricted to in-frame clones and leaves out a portion. V and J calls and clone size come straight from that table; D and trimming were deduced from the DNA. This table holds 95,000 to 100,000 clones, around 87% found once. The data are from a study of blood T cell repertoires in COVID-19. Study context: T cells, B-cell-depleted T cells, or PBMCs supplied cDNA or gDNA.

The sample was peripheral blood. The genes are TRBV28 and TRBJ1-3; a weak D match, TRBD1 (6 bases). This clonotype was obtained from a woman in her twenties or thirties with acute or convalescent COVID-19. This CDR3 is CASSRTGPRNTIYF. DNA of the CDR3: TGTGCCAGCAGCAGAACAGGGCCTCGAAACACCATATATTTT.